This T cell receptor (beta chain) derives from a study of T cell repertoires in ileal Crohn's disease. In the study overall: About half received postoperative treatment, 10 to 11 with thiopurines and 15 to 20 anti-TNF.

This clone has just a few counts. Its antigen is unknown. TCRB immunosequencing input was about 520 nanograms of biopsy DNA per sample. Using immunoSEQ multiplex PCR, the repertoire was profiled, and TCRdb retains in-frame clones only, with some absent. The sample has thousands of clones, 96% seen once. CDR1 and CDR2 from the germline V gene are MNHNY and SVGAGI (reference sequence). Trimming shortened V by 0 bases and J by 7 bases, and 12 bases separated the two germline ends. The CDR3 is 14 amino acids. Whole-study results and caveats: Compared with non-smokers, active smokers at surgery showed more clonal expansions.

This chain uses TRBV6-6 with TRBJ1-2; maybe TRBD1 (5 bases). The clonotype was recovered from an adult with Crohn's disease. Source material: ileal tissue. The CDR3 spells CASSYSQGFFGYTF. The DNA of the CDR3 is TGTGCCAGCAGTTACTCTCAGGGTTTTTTTGGCTACACCTTC.